This T cell receptor beta chain was observed in a study of T cells in Graves' hyperthyroidism and ophthalmopathy. RNA transcripts served as the template for amplifying TCR beta CDR3 regions. HTBI primers were the set used in a first-round RT-PCR of the TCR CDR3. TCRdb reprocessed the multiplex PCR reads via MiXCR and lists one record per CDR3 protein. This repertoire shows roughly 380,000 distinct CDR3 sequences, 13% found once; its top ten account for less than 25%. This clonotype was counted many times. Germline values: CDR1 MNHEY, CDR2 SMNVEV (reference sequence). V shed 6 bases and J shed 0 bases, with 18 bases lying between them. This CDR3 contains 16 residues.

The origin of this receptor is a man aged 25-40 years with Graves' hyperthyroidism that later progressed to Graves' ophthalmopathy. The rearrangement uses TRBV27 and TRBJ2-7; TRBD1 is a possible D gene (6 bases). The specimen was blood. CDR3 sequence: CASSPGTGISSYEQYF. CDR3 nucleotide sequence: TGTGCCAGCAGCCCTGGCACAGGGATCAGCTCCTACGAGCAGTACTTC.